The 22 T cell receptor beta chains below come from one sample, sequenced in a study of blood T cell repertoires in COVID-19. Some clones are missing from TCRdb's copy, which holds only in-frame ones; the method was immunoSEQ multiplex PCR. Of some 260,000 clones detected, 88% appear once; the ten largest clones hold around 6.5%. Input material: peripheral blood. These receptors were taken from a woman in her twenties or thirties with COVID-19, enrolled during active disease.

The rearrangement joins TRBV28 to TRBJ2-7; 7 positions agree with TRBD1. This CDR3 contains 16 residues. The ends lost 5 bases at V and 3 bases at J; junction bases unmatched: 13. Germline V gives CDR1 MDHEN, CDR2 SYDVKM. This chain's CDR3 is CASSVRQGKAIYEQYV. The CDR3 DNA sequence: TGTGCCAGCAGTGTCAGACAGGGAAAGGCTATCTACGAGCAGTACGTC.

The chain employs TRBV10-3 and TRBJ2-2; 7 bases are shared with TRBD1. Losses at the gene ends were 5 bases for V and 4 bases for J; bases not matched to a gene: 7. CDR1 and CDR2 (germline): ENHRY, SYGVKD. The length of the CDR3 is 15 residues. The DNA of the CDR3 is TGTGCCATCAGTATATCCGGGACAGCCACCGGGGAGCTGTTTTTT. Its protein product is CAISISGTATGELFF.

The V and J genes are TRBV4-3 and TRBJ2-7; TRBD2 agrees at 8 bases. The CDR3 sequence is 15 residues long. After removal of 0 bases from V and 5 bases from J, the junction contained 6 bases not matched to a gene. CDR1 and CDR2 from the germline V gene are LGHNA and YSLEER. CDR3 sequence reads: CASSQDRQRGNEQYF. In DNA form, the CDR3 reads TGCGCCAGCAGCCAAGATAGGCAGCGGGGGAACGAGCAGTACTTC.

CDR3 coding DNA: TGCAGCGTTGACGGGACTAGCGGACTAAGGCGGTTGGAGCAGTTCTTC. The encoded protein is CSVDGTSGLRRLEQFF. This sequence joins TRBV29-1 and TRBJ2-1; the match to TRBD2 covers 11 bases. Trimming cost V 3 bases and J 10 bases; bases outside gene matches: 14. The CDR3 totals 16 residues. Per the germline V gene, CDR1 is SQVTM and CDR2 is ANQGSEA.

About this clone itself: A read error may produce the germline difference seen at one junction end. The rearrangement links TRBV7-7 to TRBJ1-1; 8 bases line up with TRBD1. CDR3 size: 13 residues. Germline-derived CDR1 and CDR2 are SSHAT and FNYEAQ (reference sequence). The chain's CDR3 is CASSPGTGDEAFF. The DNA of the CDR3 is TGTGCTAGCAGCCCGGGGACAGGCGACGAAGCTTTCTTT.

This clone was seen a single time. The V call is TRBV11-3, the J call TRBJ1-5; 8 bases are a match to TRBD1. This CDR3 has 14 residues. The germline V gene encodes CDR1 SGHNT and CDR2 YENEEA. The trim removed 5 bases at V and 6 bases at J, leaving 6 bases unmatched. CDR3 sequence reads: CASSAQGVGQPQHF. The CDR3 DNA reads as TGTGCCAGCAGCGCACAGGGGGTAGGTCAGCCCCAGCATTTT. The full variable domain, with the rest looked up from reference TRBV11-3 and TRBJ1-5, is EAGVVQSPRYKIIEKKQPVAFWCNPISGHNTLYWYLQNLGQGPELLIRYENEEAVDDSQLPKDRFSAERLKGVDSTLKIQPAELGDSAVYLCASSAQGVGQPQHFGDGTRLSIL.

The V call is TRBV28, the J call TRBJ1-2; TRBD1 aligns across 9 bases. CDR1 is MDHEN and CDR2 is SYDVKM in the germline V gene. This CDR3 is 13 amino acids long. Trimming cost V 4 bases and J 8 bases; bases outside gene matches: 5. CDR3 DNA: TGTGCCAGCAGTTCTACAGGGGGCAGGGGCTACACCTTC. Translating it yields CASSSTGGRGYTF.

This chain uses TRBV27 with TRBJ1-6, with a tentative D call TRBD1 (5 bases). V lost 5 bases and J lost 2, with 10 bases in between. In germline, CDR1 is MNHEY, CDR2 SMNVEV (reference sequence). This CDR3 comprises 15 residues. CDR3 amino acids: CASSPEGAYNSPLHF. DNA for the CDR3: TGTGCCAGCAGTCCGGAAGGGGCCTATAATTCACCCCTCCACTTT.

The genes are TRBV6-5 and TRBJ2-7; no clear D. The CDR3 consists of 14 residues. Trimming removed 2 bases from V and 3 bases from J, with 11 bases in between. Germline CDR1 reads MNHEY; CDR2 reads SVGAGI. The CDR3 nucleotides read TGTGCCAGCAGTTACCGGAGCAGATACTACGAGCAGTACTTC. Residues: CASSYRSRYYEQYF.

On this clone itself: Mismatch with germline at one junction end may stem from a read error. The rearrangement joins TRBV7-7 to TRBJ2-1, with 8 positions matching TRBD1. Germline loops: CDR1 SSHAT, CDR2 FNYEAQ (reference sequence). This CDR3 spans 15 amino acids. The CDR3 region is CASSLGQGSYNEQFF. The DNA of the CDR3 is TGTGCTAGCAGCTTAGGACAGGGAAGTTACAATGAGCAGTTCTTC. The full variable domain, in which reference TRBV7-7 and TRBJ2-1 provide the parts outside the CDR3, is GAGVSQSPRYKVTKRGQDVTLRCDPISSHATLYWYQQALGQGPEFLTYFNYEAQPDKSGLPSDRFSAERPEGSISTLTIQRTEQRDSAMYRCASSLGQGSYNEQFFGPGTRLTVL.

V and J are TRBV6-2 or TRBV6-3 and TRBJ2-2; D may be TRBD2 (7 bases). This CDR3 region has 17 residues. Germline V gene lookup returns CDR1 MNHEY and CDR2 SVGEGT. The V end lost 6 bases, the J end lost 4 bases, and 21 bases lay between the germline ends. The CDR3 sequence: CASSFYLGGPSTGELFF. For the CDR3, the DNA is TGTGCCAGCAGCTTTTACCTGGGGGGGCCGAGCACCGGGGAGCTGTTTTTT.

This chain uses TRBV11-2 with TRBJ1-2, with 7 bases identical to TRBD1. The CDR3 length is 12 residues. The ends lost 5 bases at V and 5 bases at J; junction bases unmatched: 2. The germline CDR1 and CDR2 sequences are SGHAT and FQNNGV. CDR3 DNA: TGTGCCAGCAGCCAGGGGGAATATGGCTACACCTTC. Translating gives CASSQGEYGYTF.

The chain combines TRBV5-3 with TRBJ2-7; possibly TRBD2 for D (5 bases). TRBV5-3 is an open reading frame, and its role is uncertain. CDR3 length: 15 amino acids. The V and J ends lost 0 bases and 6 bases respectively, with 16 bases between them. This chain's CDR3 is CARSLGVLTGGEQYV. The CDR3 region has the DNA TGTGCCAGAAGCTTGGGGGTCTTAACTGGAGGCGAGCAGTACGTC.

This rearrangement joins TRBV19 to TRBJ1-2; 9 bases are a match to TRBD1. With V trimmed by 4 bases and J by 4 bases, 4 bases remained unmatched. The CDR3 totals 14 residues. The germline V gene has CDR1 LNHDA and CDR2 SQIVND (reference sequence). Here the CDR3 DNA reads TGTGCCAGTAGTAATACAGGGGGCGCCTATGGCTACACCTTC. Amino acids: CASSNTGGAYGYTF. The entire variable domain, with the rest obtained from reference TRBV19 and TRBJ1-2, is as follows: DGGITQSPKYLFRKEGQNVTLSCEQNLNHDAMYWYRQDPGQGLRLIYYSQIVNDFQKGDIAEGYSVSREKKESFPLTVTSAQKNPTAFYLCASSNTGGAYGYTFGSGTRLTVV.

This chain joins TRBV7-2 and TRBJ1-2; 11 bases line up with TRBD1. This CDR3 is built from 14 residues. V lost 5 bases, J lost 7 bases, and 6 bases stayed unmatched. The germline V gene encodes CDR1 SGHTA and CDR2 FQGNSA. CDR3: CASSRRTGGSGYTF. The CDR3 coding sequence is TGTGCCAGCAGCAGAAGGACAGGGGGCTCTGGCTACACCTTC.

The V gene is TRBV5-6, the J gene TRBJ2-2; 7 bases are shared with TRBD1. The V segment lost 4 bases and the J segment 6 bases; nucleotides outside the gene matches: 6. CDR1 is SGHDT, CDR2 YYEEEE, per germline. The CDR3 loop spans 14 amino acids. The CDR3: CASSPDRAAGELFF. The DNA for the CDR3 is TGTGCCAGCAGCCCAGACAGGGCAGCCGGGGAGCTGTTTTTT.

The chain recombines TRBV19 with TRBJ2-5, with 9 nucleotides matching TRBD1. Germline CDR1 reads LNHDA; CDR2 reads SQIVND (reference sequence). V gave up 5 bases and J gave up 1 base; unmatched junction bases: 5. The CDR3 is made up of 15 amino acids. The CDR3 region has the DNA TGTGCCAGTAGTTCTCCGGGACAGGGCCAAGAGACCCAGTACTTC. Translating gives CASSSPGQGQETQYF. Full variable domain (outside the CDR3, taken from reference TRBV19 and TRBJ2-5): DGGITQSPKYLFRKEGQNVTLSCEQNLNHDAMYWYRQDPGQGLRLIYYSQIVNDFQKGDIAEGYSVSREKKESFPLTVTSAQKNPTAFYLCASSSPGQGQETQYFGPGTRLLVL.

This sequence joins TRBV7-9 and TRBJ2-6, with 8 nucleotides matching TRBD1. From germline, CDR1 is SEHNR and CDR2 FQNEAQ (reference sequence). The CDR3 runs to 18 residues. V trimming: 5 bases; J trimming: 3 bases; junction bases outside the gene matches: 12. CDR3 in DNA: TGTGCCAGCAGCGATCCGGACAGGGTCCTCAGTGGGGCCAACGTCCTGACTTTC. It yields the protein CASSDPDRVLSGANVLTF.

V and J are TRBV5-4 and TRBJ2-3; 9 bases are shared with TRBD2. The V gene end was trimmed by 2 bases and the J gene end by 6 bases; junction bases not matched to a gene: 7. The CDR3 covers 15 residues. Germline V gene sequence: CDR1 SGHNT, CDR2 YYREEE (reference sequence). CDR3 residues: CASSFAGGTGDTQYF. The CDR3 DNA reads TGTGCCAGCAGCTTCGCGGGGGGGACGGGGGATACGCAGTATTTT.

The V and J genes are TRBV7-9 and TRBJ2-5; 7 bases align to TRBD1. The CDR3 sequence is 15 residues long. CDR1 is SEHNR and CDR2 is FQNEAQ in the germline V gene (reference sequence). V was pared by 5 bases and J by 2 bases, with 8 bases of the junction left unmatched. CDR3 amino acids: CASSPRDSSQETQYF. CDR3 bases: TGTGCCAGCAGCCCCCGGGACAGTTCTCAAGAGACCCAGTACTTC.

This clone was seen just once. In DNA form, the CDR3 reads TGTGCCAGCAGCCCCCGACAGGGATCTAATGAAAAACTGTTTTTT. Translated, it gives CASSPRQGSNEKLFF. The chain joins TRBV7-2 to TRBJ1-4; 7 nucleotides line up with TRBD1. This CDR3 region has 15 residues. Germline V lookup: CDR1 SGHTA, CDR2 FQGNSA. The V segment lost 5 bases and the J segment 3 bases; nucleotides outside the gene matches: 6.

The rearrangement uses TRBV13 and TRBJ2-7; maybe TRBD1 (6 bases). CDR1 is PRHDT and CDR2 is FYEKMQ in the germline V gene (reference sequence). This CDR3 has 13 amino acids. V was pared by 1 base and J by 3 bases, with 7 bases between. This CDR3 reads CASSLEQGYEQYF. The CDR3, as DNA: TGTGCCAGCAGCTTAGAACAGGGCTACGAGCAGTACTTC.